Following are 24 T cell receptor beta chains from one sample sequenced in a study of blood T cell repertoires in COVID-19. The data were produced by immunoSEQ multiplex PCR, yet TCRdb's version contains in-frame clones alone and is incomplete. This sample carries about 400,000 clones, 89% of them seen once, and the ten largest clones take 1% to 1.5%. Sequencing input: peripheral blood. These receptors all come from a middle-aged man with acute or convalescent COVID-19.

CDR3 sequence (DNA): TGTGCCAGCAGCGGGGGTCGGGGGTCGACTAATGAAAAACTGTTTTTT. It encodes CASSGGRGSTNEKLFF. The V gene is TRBV9, the J gene TRBJ1-4, with D perhaps TRBD1 (5 bases). The V and J ends lost 3 bases and 2 bases respectively, with 14 bases between them. CDR1 and CDR2 from the germline V gene are SGDLS and YYNGEE. The CDR3 is 16 residues long.

The rearrangement joins TRBV27 to TRBJ1-5, with unresolved D. In germline, CDR1 is MNHEY, CDR2 SMNVEV (reference sequence). Trimming removed 3 bases from V and 4 bases from J, with 10 bases in between. The CDR3 loop spans 14 amino acids. As DNA, the CDR3 is TGTGCCAGCAGTTTGGCGAGGAAGAATCAGCCCCAGCATTTT. It translates to CASSLARKNQPQHF.

V usage is TRBV30 and J usage is TRBJ1-2, with D possibly matching TRBD1 (5 bases). Germline CDR1 reads GTSNPN; CDR2 reads SVGIG (reference sequence). This CDR3 contains 16 residues. V lost 0 bases, J lost 8 bases, and 22 bases lay in between. This CDR3 is CAWSVLGGGIGGGYTF. CDR3 DNA sequence: TGTGCCTGGAGTGTACTTGGGGGAGGCATCGGTGGGGGCTACACCTTC.

The V gene is TRBV3-1 (or the pseudogene TRBV3-2), the J gene TRBJ2-7; 7 positions match TRBD2. The CDR3 has 15 residues. J lost 6 bases, V lost 0 bases, and 8 bases had no gene match. Per the germline V gene, CDR1 is LGHDT and CDR2 is YNNKEL (reference sequence). For the CDR3, the DNA is TGTGCCAGCAGCCAAGATGTGGGGGGAGGGCGCGAGCAGTACTTC. Residues: CASSQDVGGGREQYF.

This chain uses TRBV4-3 with TRBJ2-1; 14 positions agree with TRBD2. The CDR3 sequence is 18 residues long. The junction had 12 bases not matched to a gene; V was cut back by 5 bases and J by 6 bases. Germline V gene sequence: CDR1 LGHNA, CDR2 YSLEER. The CDR3 reads CASSSPHGTSGGSNEQFF. DNA for the CDR3: TGCGCCAGCAGCTCGCCCCACGGGACTAGCGGGGGATCCAATGAGCAGTTCTTC.

V usage is TRBV15 and J usage is TRBJ1-5, with 8 bases fitting TRBD1. Germline-derived CDR1 and CDR2 are LNHNV and YYDKDF (reference sequence). The CDR3 runs 14 residues. Germline trimming cut 9 bases from V and 0 bases from J; bases unmatched to any gene: 4. CDR3 DNA sequence: TGTGCCACTAGGACAGGGTATAGCAATCAGCCCCAGCATTTT. Translated, it gives CATRTGYSNQPQHF. Full variable domain (outside the CDR3, taken from reference TRBV15 and TRBJ1-5): DAMVIQNPRYQVTQFGKPVTLSCSQTLNHNVMYWYQQKSSQAPKLLFHYYDKDFNNEADTPDNFQSRRPNTSFCFLDIRSPGLGDTAMYLCATRTGYSNQPQHFGDGTRLSIL.

The chain couples TRBV4-1 to TRBJ2-1, with D perhaps TRBD2 (6 bases). Germline V gene lookup returns CDR1 MGHRA and CDR2 YSYEKL. This CDR3 is built from 14 residues. V lost 4 bases, J lost 10 bases, and 17 bases lay in between. The CDR3 sequence is CASSLSSGTSEQFF. For the CDR3, the DNA is TGCGCCAGCAGCCTCTCGTCGGGGACTTCCGAGCAGTTCTTC.

The J gene is TRBJ2-1, the V gene TRBV10-3; D not certain. Between the trimmed V and J ends, which lost 2 bases and 9 bases, there was a span of 8 bases. The CDR3 sequence is 12 residues long. CDR1 and CDR2 (germline): ENHRY, SYGVKD. This CDR3 is CAISEGISEQFF. In DNA form, the CDR3 reads TGTGCCATCAGTGAGGGCATCTCTGAGCAGTTCTTC.

J is TRBJ2-7 and V is TRBV5-1, with 8 bases matching TRBD2. The junction had 19 bases not matched to a gene; V was cut back by 2 bases and J by 3 bases. Germline CDR1 and CDR2: SGHRS and YFSETQ. This CDR3 has 19 amino acids. As DNA, the CDR3 is TGCGCCAGCAGCTTTCGGGCCCGGGGGCCGGGACTAGAGGGCTACGAGCAGTACTTC. Its translation is CASSFRARGPGLEGYEQYF.

The chain couples TRBV6-5 to TRBJ1-4; D is uncertain. Germline V gives CDR1 MNHEY, CDR2 SVGAGI. Trimming pared 8 bases from V and 5 bases from J, leaving 9 bases between. The CDR3 extends over 12 amino acids. Here the CDR3 reads CASPSGNEKLFF. Here the CDR3 DNA reads TGTGCCAGCCCCAGCGGGAATGAAAAACTGTTTTTT.

The rearrangement uses TRBV14 and TRBJ2-1; 11 bases match TRBD2. The V and J ends lost 3 bases and 2 bases, in that order; junction bases with no gene match: 3. CDR3 length: 16 residues. Germline V CDR1 and CDR2: SGHDN, FVKESK. The CDR3 is CASSHRLAGPYNEQFF. For the CDR3, the DNA is TGTGCCAGCAGCCACCGACTAGCGGGGCCCTACAATGAGCAGTTCTTC.

The chain combines TRBV5-1 with TRBJ1-2; the D is unclear. The CDR3 runs to 12 residues. From germline, CDR1 is SGHRS and CDR2 YFSETQ. The V end lost 0 bases, the J end lost 12 bases, and 12 bases lay between the germline ends. Here the CDR3 DNA reads TGCGCCAGCAGCTTGGGCTATACTCCGAACACCTTC. This translates into CASSLGYTPNTF.

This clone was detected once. The chain is built from TRBV11-3 and TRBJ2-7, with TRBD1 matching over 7 bases. Germline CDR1 SGHNT, CDR2 YENEEA. Trimming at V came to 1 base and at J to 1 base, leaving 16 bases not matched to a gene. The CDR3 length is 19 residues. The CDR3 nucleotides read TGTGCCAGCAGCTTAGGGGCAGGGGGTAAAGGAGGTGGATCCTACGAGCAGTACTTC. Translated: CASSLGAGGKGGGSYEQYF.

The gene calls are TRBV5-1 and TRBJ1-2; tentative D call: TRBD1 (5 bases). The CDR3 covers 14 residues. The V end lost 2 bases, the J end lost 2 bases, and 10 bases lay between the germline ends. Germline V gene lookup returns CDR1 SGHRS and CDR2 YFSETQ. The DNA of the CDR3 is TGCGCCAGCAGCTTTGTAGGGGTGAACTATGGCTACACCTTC. It codes for CASSFVGVNYGYTF. Complete variable domain (other parts from reference TRBV5-1 and TRBJ1-2): KAGVTQTPRYLIKTRGQQVTLSCSPISGHRSVSWYQQTPGQGLQFLFEYFSETQRNKGNFPGRFSGRQFSNSRSEMNVSTLELGDSALYLCASSFVGVNYGYTFGSGTRLTVV.

The rearrangement links TRBV12-5 to TRBJ1-4, with 7 bases matching TRBD1. CDR1 is LGHNT, CDR2 FRNRAP, per germline. The V and J ends lost 1 base and 15 bases, in that order; junction bases with no gene match: 8. CDR3 size: 13 residues. The CDR3 reads CASGLGTDRFLFF. DNA of the CDR3: TGTGCTAGTGGTTTGGGAACGGACAGGTTCTTGTTTTTT.

The V call is TRBV7-9, the J call TRBJ2-1; 8 positions match TRBD2. Germline lookup yields CDR1 SEHNR and CDR2 FQNEAQ (reference sequence). There are 15 residues in the CDR3. The trim removed 1 base at V and 3 bases at J, leaving 2 bases unmatched. The CDR3 DNA follows: TGTGCCAGCAGCTTAGTGGCGGGAGGCTACAATGAGCAGTTCTTC. This codes for CASSLVAGGYNEQFF.

The gene calls are TRBV5-1 and TRBJ2-1; 7 bases map to TRBD1. From germline, CDR1 is SGHRS and CDR2 YFSETQ. The CDR3 totals 15 residues. V trimming: 4 bases; J trimming: 4 bases; junction bases outside the gene matches: 8. The CDR3 protein is CASSQGDNQYNEQFF. CDR3 DNA sequence: TGCGCCAGCAGCCAGGGGGACAACCAGTACAATGAGCAGTTCTTC.

The chain carries TRBV30 and TRBJ1-1, with D possibly TRBD1 on 5 matching bases. The CDR3 runs to 13 residues. V dropped 8 bases and J dropped 4 bases, with 17 bases sitting between them. Germline loops: CDR1 GTSNPN, CDR2 SVGIG (reference sequence). The CDR3 loop reads CARAAGLGTEAFF. In DNA form, the CDR3 reads TGTGCCCGAGCCGCAGGGTTGGGCACTGAAGCTTTCTTT.

The chain couples TRBV7-3 to TRBJ2-1; perhaps TRBD1 as D (6 bases). V was cut by 1 base and J by 7 bases, with 11 bases left in between. CDR3 length: 14 amino acids. The germline V gene has CDR1 SGHTA and CDR2 FQGTGA. CDR3 in DNA: TGTGCCAGCAGCTTAATGGGGGCTAGGAATGAGCAGTTCTTC. Its translation: CASSLMGARNEQFF.

CDR3 DNA sequence: TGTGCCAGCAGCCCAATCGGACAGGGCACTGAAGCTTTCTTT. It yields the protein CASSPIGQGTEAFF. The rearrangement joins TRBV7-3 to TRBJ1-1; 8 bases are a match to TRBD1. The length of the CDR3 is 14 residues. V gave up 5 bases and J gave up 4 bases; unmatched junction bases: 6. Germline V gene sequence: CDR1 SGHTA, CDR2 FQGTGA.

V is TRBV2 and J is TRBJ1-5, with TRBD1 as a possible D gene (6 bases). There are 18 residues in the CDR3. Trimming shortened V by 6 bases and J by 1 base, and 22 bases separated the two germline ends. Germline CDR1 reads SNHLY; CDR2 reads FYNNEI. The CDR3: CASSKGLGGSLSNQPQHF. The CDR3 nucleotides are TGTGCCAGCAGCAAAGGGTTAGGGGGATCCCTAAGCAATCAGCCCCAGCATTTT.

This chain links TRBV28 with TRBJ2-1; TRBD2 might be the D (6 bases). The V end was cut by 2 bases, the J end by 7 bases, with 15 bases between. The CDR3 runs to 15 residues. Per the germline V gene, CDR1 is MDHEN and CDR2 is SYDVKM. The CDR3 spells CASSLIFGAGNEQFF. CDR3 nucleotide sequence: TGTGCCAGCAGTTTAATTTTCGGGGCGGGGAATGAGCAGTTCTTC.

The chain employs TRBV18 and TRBJ2-1; D gene unclear. CDR3 length: 16 amino acids. The germline V gene has CDR1 KGHSH and CDR2 LQKENI. Trimming removed 1 base at V and 0 bases at J, with 10 bases between. The CDR3 is CASSPLGSGSYNEQFF. Written as DNA, the CDR3 is TGTGCCAGCTCACCACTGGGCTCCGGCTCCTACAATGAGCAGTTCTTC. The whole variable domain, filled in from reference TRBV18 and TRBJ2-1, reads NAGVMQNPRHLVRRRGQEARLRCSPMKGHSHVYWYRQLPEEGLKFMVYLQKENIIDESGMPKERFSAEFPKEGPSILRIQQVVRGDSAAYFCASSPLGSGSYNEQFFGPGTRLTVL.

J is TRBJ1-1 and V is TRBV27; unclear D gene. V gave up 5 bases and J gave up 6 bases, with 13 bases separating them. CDR1 MNHEY and CDR2 SMNVEV come from the germline V gene (reference sequence). The CDR3 loop spans 13 amino acids. The CDR3 is CASSLGRRAEAFF. DNA for the CDR3: TGTGCCAGCAGTCTCGGTAGGCGGGCTGAAGCTTTCTTT.